The rows below give T cell receptor beta chains drawn from one sample of a study of blood T cell repertoires in COVID-19. The table came from immunoSEQ multiplex PCR; TCRdb's copy has only in-frame clones and leaves some out. The sample carries 150,000 to 200,000 clones, about 81% recorded once. Sequencing used peripheral blood. Every receptor here comes from a woman aged 80 or over with COVID-19, enrolled during active disease. The CDR3 runs from the conserved cysteine through the conserved F or W. The order of the fields is J gene, D gene, V gene, clone size, CDR3 protein, CDR3 DNA. D genes are given only for firm matches. Part of the rows lack a size; the others show once, few, many or a class for expanded clones.

j_call: TRBJ2-1; d_call: TRBD2; v_call: TRBV27; clone_size: NA; cdr3_aa: CASSLAGGPSREQFF; cdr3_nt: TGTGCCAGCAGTTTAGCGGGAGGGCCAAGTAGGGAGCAGTTCTTC
j_call: TRBJ1-2; d_call: NA; v_call: TRBV5-4; clone_size: NA; cdr3_aa: CASSFTGEVRGYTF; cdr3_nt: TGTGCCAGCAGCTTCACGGGGGAGGTCCGAGGCTACACCTTC
j_call: TRBJ2-3; d_call: TRBD2; v_call: TRBV2; clone_size: NA; cdr3_aa: CASSLAADTQYF; cdr3_nt: TGTGCCAGCAGCCTAGCGGCGGATACGCAGTATTTT
j_call: TRBJ1-2; d_call: NA; v_call: TRBV4-3; clone_size: NA; cdr3_aa: CASSQDAGGYGYTF; cdr3_nt: TGCGCCAGCAGCCAAGATGCGGGGGGCTATGGCTACACCTTC
j_call: TRBJ1-1; d_call: NA; v_call: TRBV5-6; clone_size: NA; cdr3_aa: CASSSPNTEAFF; cdr3_nt: TGTGCCAGCAGCTCTCCGAACACTGAAGCTTTCTTT
j_call: TRBJ2-7; d_call: NA; v_call: TRBV28; clone_size: NA; cdr3_aa: CASTWPGMTEQYF; cdr3_nt: TGTGCCAGCACCTGGCCGGGAATGACCGAGCAGTACTTC
j_call: TRBJ1-3; d_call: NA; v_call: TRBV21-1; clone_size: NA; cdr3_aa: CASSKGTRQQSGNTIYF; cdr3_nt: TGTGCCAGCAGCAAAGGTACCCGACAGCAATCTGGAAACACCATATATTTT
j_call: TRBJ2-1; d_call: NA; v_call: TRBV12-3/TRBV12-4; clone_size: NA; cdr3_aa: CASSLAPNEQFF; cdr3_nt: TGTGCCAGCAGTTTAGCCCCTAATGAGCAGTTCTTC
j_call: TRBJ2-7; d_call: NA; v_call: TRBV6-1; clone_size: NA; cdr3_aa: CASSGPSASPFVPYEQYF; cdr3_nt: TGTGCCAGCAGTGGCCCCTCTGCGTCACCGTTCGTTCCCTACGAGCAGTACTTC
j_call: TRBJ2-7; d_call: TRBD2; v_call: TRBV5-1; clone_size: NA; cdr3_aa: CASSSYSGRAGEQYF; cdr3_nt: TGCGCCAGCAGCTCTTATAGCGGGAGGGCGGGCGAGCAGTACTTC
j_call: TRBJ1-2; d_call: NA; v_call: TRBV5-4; clone_size: NA; cdr3_aa: CASSLAVSGYTF; cdr3_nt: TGTGCCAGCAGCTTGGCTGTCTCCGGCTACACCTTC
j_call: TRBJ1-1; d_call: NA; v_call: TRBV30; clone_size: NA; cdr3_aa: CAWVVTTNTEAFF; cdr3_nt: TGTGCCTGGGTGGTTACAACGAACACTGAAGCTTTCTTT
j_call: TRBJ2-2; d_call: NA; v_call: TRBV19; clone_size: NA; cdr3_aa: CASSMPLAGELFF; cdr3_nt: TGTGCCAGTAGTATGCCCCTAGCCGGGGAGCTGTTTTTT
j_call: TRBJ2-1; d_call: NA; v_call: TRBV4-3; clone_size: NA; cdr3_aa: CASSQDAWQEQFF; cdr3_nt: TGCGCCAGCAGCCAAGATGCCTGGCAGGAGCAGTTCTTC
j_call: TRBJ1-1; d_call: TRBD1; v_call: TRBV5-5; clone_size: NA; cdr3_aa: CASSEDRGPGETFF; cdr3_nt: TGTGCCAGCAGCGAGGACAGGGGACCTGGAGAAACTTTCTTT
j_call: TRBJ2-2; d_call: NA; v_call: TRBV7-2; clone_size: once; cdr3_aa: CASSVGQRNTGELFF; cdr3_nt: TGTGCCAGCAGCGTCGGACAGAGGAACACCGGGGAGCTGTTTTTT
j_call: TRBJ1-6; d_call: NA; v_call: TRBV6-5; clone_size: NA; cdr3_aa: CASSSGGGLGSPLHF; cdr3_nt: TGTGCCAGCAGTTCTGGGGGGGGGCTGGGTTCACCCCTCCACTTT
j_call: TRBJ2-7; d_call: NA; v_call: TRBV6-6; clone_size: few; cdr3_aa: CASSSPSVRGYEQYF; cdr3_nt: TGTGCCAGCAGCTCACCTAGCGTGCGTGGATACGAGCAGTACTTC
j_call: TRBJ2-2; d_call: TRBD2; v_call: TRBV29-1; clone_size: NA; cdr3_aa: CSARTSGNTGELFF; cdr3_nt: TGCAGCGCTAGGACTAGCGGTAACACCGGGGAGCTGTTTTTT
j_call: TRBJ1-1; d_call: TRBD1; v_call: TRBV6-2/TRBV6-3; clone_size: NA; cdr3_aa: CASSQTGDSKAFF; cdr3_nt: TGTGCCAGCAGTCAAACGGGGGACAGTAAAGCTTTCTTT
j_call: TRBJ2-5; d_call: NA; v_call: TRBV2; clone_size: NA; cdr3_aa: CASRRESNEEETQYF; cdr3_nt: TGTGCCAGCAGAAGGGAGAGCAACGAAGAAGAGACCCAGTACTTC
j_call: TRBJ2-1; d_call: TRBD2; v_call: TRBV7-9; clone_size: NA; cdr3_aa: CASSPRGAGVPDEQFF; cdr3_nt: TGTGCCAGCAGCCCGAGGGGTGCGGGAGTTCCGGATGAGCAGTTCTTC
j_call: TRBJ1-2; d_call: NA; v_call: TRBV19; clone_size: NA; cdr3_aa: CASTSYVHSNYGYTF; cdr3_nt: TGTGCCAGTACCTCCTACGTCCACAGCAACTATGGCTACACCTTC
j_call: TRBJ1-6; d_call: NA; v_call: TRBV21-1; clone_size: NA; cdr3_aa: CASSKRPGVGSPLHF; cdr3_nt: TGTGCCAGCAGCAAAAGGCCCGGGGTCGGTTCACCCCTCCACTTT
j_call: TRBJ2-3; d_call: NA; v_call: TRBV11-3; clone_size: once; cdr3_aa: CASSLEFPADTQYF; cdr3_nt: TGTGCCAGCAGCTTAGAATTCCCCGCAGATACGCAGTATTTT
j_call: TRBJ1-2; d_call: NA; v_call: TRBV11-2; clone_size: NA; cdr3_aa: CASSLSGWGRVGEDGYTF; cdr3_nt: TGTGCCAGCAGCCTGAGTGGGTGGGGTAGAGTCGGGGAGGATGGCTACACCTTC
j_call: TRBJ2-3; d_call: TRBD1; v_call: TRBV5-4; clone_size: once; cdr3_aa: CASSFRTGSDTQYF; cdr3_nt: TGTGCCAGCAGCTTCCGGACAGGGTCAGATACGCAGTATTTT
j_call: TRBJ2-5; d_call: TRBD2; v_call: TRBV5-1; clone_size: NA; cdr3_aa: CASSPGTSGTQETQYF; cdr3_nt: TGCGCCAGCAGCCCAGGGACTAGCGGAACCCAAGAGACCCAGTACTTC
j_call: TRBJ2-7; d_call: NA; v_call: TRBV11-2; clone_size: NA; cdr3_aa: CASSLGARSYEQYF; cdr3_nt: TGTGCCAGCAGCTTGGGGGCTCGCTCCTACGAGCAGTACTTC
j_call: TRBJ2-1; d_call: NA; v_call: TRBV28; clone_size: few; cdr3_aa: CASSPLVEYNEQFF; cdr3_nt: TGTGCCAGCAGCCCCCTCGTCGAGTACAATGAGCAGTTCTTC
j_call: TRBJ2-2; d_call: TRBD2; v_call: TRBV2; clone_size: NA; cdr3_aa: CASSSSGRGLTGELFF; cdr3_nt: TGTGCCAGCAGTTCTAGCGGGAGGGGCCTCACCGGGGAGCTGTTTTTT
j_call: TRBJ2-3; d_call: TRBD2; v_call: TRBV5-1; clone_size: NA; cdr3_aa: CASSLARLASTDTQYF; cdr3_nt: TGCGCCAGCAGCTTGGCCAGACTAGCTAGCACAGATACGCAGTATTTT
j_call: TRBJ1-2; d_call: TRBD1; v_call: TRBV14; clone_size: NA; cdr3_aa: CASSQNRGGGYTF; cdr3_nt: TGTGCCAGCAGCCAGAACAGGGGCGGAGGCTACACCTTC
j_call: TRBJ1-1; d_call: NA; v_call: TRBV5-8; clone_size: NA; cdr3_aa: CASSLRGTEAFF; cdr3_nt: TGTGCCAGCAGCCTCAGGGGCACTGAAGCTTTCTTT
j_call: TRBJ2-3; d_call: NA; v_call: TRBV5-4; clone_size: few; cdr3_aa: CASSLDGRGSADTQYF; cdr3_nt: TGTGCCAGCAGCTTGGACGGTAGAGGGAGCGCAGATACGCAGTATTTT
j_call: TRBJ2-7; d_call: NA; v_call: TRBV6-5; clone_size: NA; cdr3_aa: CASSYSGGEQYF; cdr3_nt: TGTGCCAGCAGTTACTCCGGTGGCGAGCAGTACTTC
j_call: TRBJ2-7; d_call: NA; v_call: TRBV7-9; clone_size: few; cdr3_aa: CASASSSYEQYF; cdr3_nt: TGTGCCAGCGCCTCGAGCTCCTACGAGCAGTACTTC
j_call: TRBJ1-4; d_call: TRBD1; v_call: TRBV7-9; clone_size: NA; cdr3_aa: CASSWGQGATNEKLFF; cdr3_nt: TGTGCCAGCAGCTGGGGACAGGGGGCTACTAATGAAAAACTGTTTTTT
j_call: TRBJ1-1; d_call: TRBD1; v_call: TRBV5-1; clone_size: NA; cdr3_aa: CASSSGQAMNTEAFF; cdr3_nt: TGCGCCAGCAGCTCGGGACAGGCTATGAACACTGAAGCTTTCTTT
j_call: TRBJ2-4; d_call: TRBD1; v_call: TRBV2; clone_size: NA; cdr3_aa: CASSEGTGELSAKNIQYF; cdr3_nt: TGTGCCAGCAGTGAAGGGACAGGAGAGTTGTCAGCCAAAAACATTCAGTACTTC
j_call: TRBJ2-7; d_call: TRBD2; v_call: TRBV5-6; clone_size: NA; cdr3_aa: CASSLWLAGGSYEQYF; cdr3_nt: TGTGCCAGCAGCTTGTGGCTAGCGGGGGGATCCTACGAGCAGTACTTC
j_call: TRBJ2-2; d_call: NA; v_call: TRBV5-1; clone_size: NA; cdr3_aa: CASSLVVADYSGELFF; cdr3_nt: TGCGCCAGCAGCTTGGTGGTAGCGGACTATTCCGGGGAGCTGTTTTTT